Below, one T cell receptor (beta chain) is given with its context. These data come from a study of blood T cell repertoires in COVID-19. Data came from immunoSEQ multiplex PCR; TCRdb stores just in-frame clones and leaves some out. The table lists around 300,000 clones, roughly 86% of them singletons. This CDR3 is 15 amino acids long. V lost 6 bases to trimming and J lost 2 bases; unmatched junction nucleotides: 6. The germline CDR1 and CDR2 sequences are SGHRS and YFSETQ. The rearrangement links TRBV5-1 to TRBJ2-1; TRBD2 aligns across 9 bases. The source of this sequence is a man aged 18 to 35 with active or convalescent COVID-19. The sample was peripheral blood. The CDR3 reads CASTVLAGAYNEQFF. CDR3 sequence (DNA): TGCGCCAGCACAGTTTTAGCGGGGGCCTACAATGAGCAGTTCTTC.